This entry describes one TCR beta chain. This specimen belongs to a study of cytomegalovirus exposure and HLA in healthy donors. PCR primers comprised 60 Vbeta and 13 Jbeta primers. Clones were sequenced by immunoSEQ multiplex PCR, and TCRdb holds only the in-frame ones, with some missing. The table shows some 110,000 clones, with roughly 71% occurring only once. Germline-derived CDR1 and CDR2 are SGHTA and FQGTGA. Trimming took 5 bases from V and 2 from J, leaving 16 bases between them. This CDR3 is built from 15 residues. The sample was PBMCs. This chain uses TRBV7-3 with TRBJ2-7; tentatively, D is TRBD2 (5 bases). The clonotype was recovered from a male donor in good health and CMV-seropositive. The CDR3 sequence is CASSLHREKAYEQYF. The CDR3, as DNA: TGTGCCAGCAGCCTCCACCGGGAAAAAGCCTACGAGCAGTACTTC.